This T cell receptor (beta chain) appears in the sequencing data of a study of blood T cell repertoires in COVID-19. This clone was seen just once. CDR1 SGHTA and CDR2 FQGNSA come from the germline V gene. This CDR3 comprises 13 residues. The ends were cut back, 1 base at V and 5 bases at J, with 9 bases in the middle. As handled by the study authors: By means of reference gene primer amplification, nucleated cell counts were estimated. Assay used: immunoSEQ multiplex PCR; TCRdb lists only in-frame clones, some missing. V and J calls and clone size are given by that table; D and trimming were obtained from the DNA. The table lists roughly 97,000 clones, around 90% of them singletons.

Specimen: peripheral blood. The receptor comes from a human donor in a cohort sampled during active COVID-19. The chain is built from TRBV7-2 and TRBJ2-7, with D tentatively TRBD2 (6 bases). CDR3 residues: CASSLGWRDEQYF. DNA of the CDR3: TGTGCCAGCAGCTTAGGTTGGAGGGACGAGCAGTACTTC.